The source of this TCR beta chain is a study of response to subunit inactivated influenza vaccine. General study findings and limits: Few additional T cells are recruited per seasonal influenza vaccination, authors suggested.

TCRdb reprocessed the RT-PCR reads with MiXCR, giving one entry per CDR3 protein. The sample has 800,000 or so distinct CDR3 sequences, around 21% seen once. This clonotype came up a few times. Its specificity is not known. The germline CDR1 and CDR2 sequences are LNHNV and YYDKDF (reference sequence). The V end was cut by 5 bases, the J end by 16 bases, with 24 bases between. The CDR3 runs to 14 residues. This material consisted of PBMCs from blood, taken roughly 5 days after vaccination. The chain employs TRBV15 and TRBJ2-4; a possible D gene is TRBD1 (5 bases). The receptor comes from a man in his fifties or sixties who received an inactivated influenza vaccine. The CDR3 is CATSRNPPPATGYF. For the CDR3, the DNA is TGTGCCACCAGCCGAAACCCCCCACCCGCAACAGGTTACTTC.